Presented here are 17 T cell receptor beta chains from one specimen sequenced in a study of OX40 agonist ivuxolimab in advanced cancers. Method: immunoSEQ multiplex PCR; TCRdb's copy keeps in-frame clones and lacks some. The table lists some 45,000 clones, about 90% of them singletons. This material consisted of CD4+ or CD8+ T cells sorted from blood, taken in a trial of the OX40 agonist ivuxolimab. The receptors were sampled from an adult with an advanced solid tumor such as melanoma, head and neck, liver or kidney cancer.

V is TRBV27 and J is TRBJ1-2, with a tentative D call TRBD1 (5 bases). The germline V gene has CDR1 MNHEY and CDR2 SMNVEV (reference sequence). The V gene lost 6 bases and the J gene lost 5 bases, with 13 bases spanning the gap. There are 13 residues in the CDR3. The CDR3 is CASRGRGVYGYTF. The CDR3 DNA follows: TGTGCCAGCAGAGGGCGGGGGGTATATGGCTACACCTTC.

The chain links TRBV5-1 to TRBJ1-1; no clear D. Trimming pared 2 bases from V and 3 bases from J, leaving 14 bases between. The CDR3 spans 15 residues. The germline CDR1 and CDR2 sequences are SGHRS and YFSETQ. CDR3 nucleotide sequence: TGCGCCAGCAGCTTTCGGACGGCTACCTACACTGAAGCTTTCTTT. It specifies CASSFRTATYTEAFF.

The V and J genes are TRBV27 and TRBJ2-2, with 10 bases fitting TRBD2. Per germline, CDR1 MNHEY and CDR2 SMNVEV (reference sequence). The CDR3 contains 14 residues. With V trimmed by 4 bases and J by 6 bases, 2 bases remained unmatched. CDR3 in DNA: TGTGCCAGCAGTTCAGCGGGGGGGCCCGGGGAGCTGTTTTTT. Translating gives CASSSAGGPGELFF.

The CDR3 coding sequence is TGTGCCAGCAGCTTTGGATCAAGGGCAGGCACCGGGGAGCTGTTTTTT. It translates to CASSFGSRAGTGELFF. The V and J genes are TRBV5-4 and TRBJ2-2; D uncertain. V lost 2 bases, J lost 4 bases, and 15 bases lay in between. The CDR3 length is 16 residues. Germline loops: CDR1 SGHNT, CDR2 YYREEE (reference sequence).

This clone is labeled as medium-sized. The chain carries TRBV5-4 and TRBJ2-2; D is unresolved. The CDR3 is 11 amino acids. The ends were cut back, 1 base at V and 7 bases at J, with 2 bases in the middle. In germline, CDR1 is SGHNT, CDR2 YYREEE (reference sequence). CDR3 in amino acids: CASSLLGELFF. The CDR3 nucleotides are TGTGCCAGCAGCTTGCTCGGGGAGCTGTTTTTT.

The chain uses TRBV6-5 and TRBJ1-1, with 9 bases fitting TRBD1. The germline V gene encodes CDR1 MNHEY and CDR2 SVGAGI. Unmatched junction bases numbered 8, after V lost 6 bases and J lost 6 bases. CDR3 length equals 14 residues. Written as DNA, the CDR3 is TGTGCCAGCAGCCCGGGACAGGGCTTCGCTGAAGCTTTCTTT. Translated: CASSPGQGFAEAFF.

This chain links TRBV10-2 with TRBJ1-1, with 9 bases that match TRBD1. Germline trimming cut 6 bases from V and 4 bases from J; bases unmatched to any gene: 3. The CDR3 is 13 amino acids. Germline CDR1 reads WSHSY; CDR2 reads SAAADI. Here the CDR3 reads CASRTGGFTEAFF. CDR3 coding DNA: TGCGCCAGCAGGACAGGGGGTTTCACTGAAGCTTTCTTT.

The chain couples TRBV11-2 to TRBJ1-1; D unclear. The V gene's germline CDR1 is SGHAT and CDR2 FQNNGV. This CDR3 contains 12 residues. Trimming took off 5 bases at V and 12 bases at J, with 16 bases between the two ends. The CDR3 reads CASSHPGPSPFF. CDR3 sequence (DNA): TGTGCCAGCAGCCATCCGGGCCCCTCGCCTTTCTTT.

The gene calls are TRBV7-9 and TRBJ1-1; TRBD1 is a possible D gene (6 bases). The V gene's germline CDR1 is SEHNR and CDR2 FQNEAQ (reference sequence). CDR3 length: 13 amino acids. Trimming pared 4 bases from V and 8 bases from J, leaving 14 bases between. The CDR3 DNA reads as TGTGCCAGCAGCTCTCCGTTGGACAGAGAAGCTTTCTTT. As protein: CASSSPLDREAFF.

The table lists this clone with a count of one. CDR3 in amino acids: CASSSWTGLLGNTEAFF. The CDR3 bases are TGTGCCAGTAGTTCCTGGACAGGGCTCCTGGGGAACACTGAAGCTTTCTTT. The V and J genes are TRBV19 and TRBJ1-1; the match to TRBD1 covers 8 bases. The germline gives CDR1 LNHDA, CDR2 SQIVND (reference sequence). The V and J ends lost 5 bases and 1 base, in that order; junction bases with no gene match: 12. The CDR3 length is 17 residues.

The V gene is TRBV7-3, the J gene TRBJ2-7; D is possibly TRBD2 (5 bases). The CDR3 runs to 13 residues. Germline V gene sequence: CDR1 SGHTA, CDR2 FQGTGA. V gave up 5 bases and J gave up 4 bases, with 12 bases separating them. CDR3 in amino acids: CASSPVPGYEQYF. In DNA form, the CDR3 reads TGTGCCAGCAGCCCAGTCCCGGGGTACGAGCAGTACTTC.

This chain joins TRBV5-1 and TRBJ2-1, with 9 bases aligning to TRBD2. The CDR3 is 14 residues long. Per germline, CDR1 SGHRS and CDR2 YFSETQ. Unmatched junction bases numbered 3, after V lost 6 bases and J lost 2 bases. CDR3 protein: CASTSGGTYNEQFF. The CDR3 DNA reads TGCGCCAGCACCAGCGGGGGGACCTACAATGAGCAGTTCTTC.

The chain links TRBV23-1 to TRBJ1-2; the D gene is possibly TRBD1 (5 bases). TRBV23-1 is designated an ORF whose function remains uncertain. CDR3 size: 18 residues. The V and J ends lost 6 bases and 0 bases respectively, with 23 bases between them. CDR3 nucleotide sequence: TGCGCCAGCAGCCCACCCAATCTGACAGTCCGAGCTAACTATGGCTACACCTTC. Encoded protein: CASSPPNLTVRANYGYTF.

CDR3 amino acids: CASSPQGLGYNEQFF. The CDR3 nucleotides read TGTGCCAGCAGCCCCCAGGGACTGGGCTACAATGAGCAGTTCTTC. V is TRBV13 and J is TRBJ2-1, with a possible D match to TRBD2 (6 bases). Per the germline V gene, CDR1 is PRHDT and CDR2 is FYEKMQ (reference sequence). Trimming took off 5 bases at V and 3 bases at J, with 14 bases between the two ends. The CDR3 is 15 residues long.

The table lists this clone with a few counts. The rearrangement uses TRBV7-6 and TRBJ2-3; the match to TRBD2 covers 8 bases. Per germline, CDR1 SGHVS and CDR2 FNYEAQ. Trimming removed 5 bases from V and 3 bases from J; junction bases left unmatched: 13. The CDR3 contains 17 residues. The CDR3, as DNA: TGTGCCAGCAGCCCCACGGAGGCGGGAGGTTTAACAGATACGCAGTATTTT. It encodes CASSPTEAGGLTDTQYF.

This rearrangement joins TRBV4-1 to TRBJ1-2; a possible D gene is TRBD1 (6 bases). Germline CDR1 MGHRA, CDR2 YSYEKL. The V gene lost 4 bases and the J gene lost 4 bases, with 16 bases spanning the gap. The length of the CDR3 is 15 residues. This CDR3 is CASSPTRTDSYGYTF. CDR3 nucleotides: TGCGCCAGCAGCCCCACGAGGACAGATTCCTATGGCTACACCTTC.

V is TRBV7-9 and J is TRBJ1-3, with TRBD1 matching over 7 bases. This CDR3 comprises 12 residues. V trimming: 5 bases; J trimming: 8 bases; junction bases outside the gene matches: 3. Germline loops: CDR1 SEHNR, CDR2 FQNEAQ (reference sequence). This CDR3 is CASSTGVDTIYF. The CDR3 region has the DNA TGTGCCAGCAGCACAGGGGTTGACACCATATATTTT.